Listed here are 27 T cell receptor beta chains from one sample, sequenced in a study of cytomegalovirus exposure and HLA in healthy donors. The repertoire was sequenced with immunoSEQ multiplex PCR; TCRdb's copy has only in-frame clones and lacks some. Of 150,000 to 200,000 clones detected, around 86% appear once; the ten largest clones hold 1.4% to 1.5%. Sequencing input: PBMCs. These receptors were obtained from a woman aged 18 to 35 in good health and CMV-seronegative.

The chain employs TRBV25-1 and TRBJ2-5; D ambiguous. Germline CDR1 MGHDK, CDR2 SYGVNS. The V end was cut by 4 bases, the J end by 1 base, with 4 bases between. The CDR3 sequence is 12 residues long. The DNA of the CDR3 is TGTGCCAGCAGTGCGAGCCAAGAGACCCAGTACTTC. Protein sequence: CASSASQETQYF.

This clone was recorded only once. This chain links TRBV15 with TRBJ1-1, with no clear D. This CDR3 region has 18 residues. Looked up from germline, CDR1 is LNHNV and CDR2 is YYDKDF (reference sequence). Trimming left V 1 base short and J 0 bases short, with 18 bases between. CDR3 loop: CATSRVTSPTSMNTEAFF. The CDR3 DNA sequence: TGTGCCACCAGCAGAGTAACTTCGCCCACTTCGATGAACACTGAAGCTTTCTTT.

This sequence joins TRBV5-1 and TRBJ1-4, with D perhaps matching TRBD1 (5 bases). Germline V gene data show CDR1 as SGHRS and CDR2 as YFSETQ. This CDR3 is built from 16 residues. V shed 0 bases and J shed 8 bases, with 17 bases lying between them. The CDR3 DNA follows: TGCGCCAGCAGCTTGGTGTCCGGGGGATTGGGAGAAAAACTGTTTTTT. This sequence encodes CASSLVSGGLGEKLFF.

The V call is TRBV30, the J call TRBJ2-3; a weak D match, TRBD2 (7 bases). The germline gives CDR1 GTSNPN, CDR2 SVGIG (reference sequence). Trimming removed 0 bases at V and 8 bases at J, with 12 bases between. This CDR3 has 13 residues. The CDR3 here is CAWSVNGGLTQYF. The CDR3 region has the DNA TGTGCCTGGAGTGTAAACGGGGGGCTTACGCAGTATTTT.

The J gene is TRBJ1-5, the V gene TRBV7-8; 10 positions match TRBD1. The CDR3 totals 16 residues. V trimming: 5 bases; J trimming: 6 bases; junction bases outside the gene matches: 10. Germline CDR1 and CDR2: SGHVS and FQNEAQ. CDR3: CASSDKQGQGSQPQHF. The CDR3 DNA follows: TGTGCCAGCAGCGATAAACAGGGACAGGGGAGTCAGCCCCAGCATTTT.

The chain has TRBV2 and TRBJ1-1, with D hard to call. The V gene's germline CDR1 is SNHLY and CDR2 FYNNEI. With 6 bases removed from V and 4 bases from J, the gap between germline ends came to 12 bases. The CDR3 extends over 13 amino acids. Here the CDR3 DNA reads TGTGCCAGCAGACTTTTCCGGGGCACTGAAGCTTTCTTT. As protein: CASRLFRGTEAFF.

The rearrangement uses TRBV11-2 and TRBJ1-1; TRBD1 agrees at 10 bases. Per the germline V gene, CDR1 is SGHAT and CDR2 is FQNNGV. The CDR3 totals 16 residues. J lost 5 bases, V lost 4 bases, and 10 bases had no gene match. The CDR3 bases are TGTGCCAGCAGCTACCGGGACAGGGGCGCTGAGACTGAAGCTTTCTTT. The encoded protein is CASSYRDRGAETEAFF.

The chain carries TRBV10-3 and TRBJ2-4; D might be TRBD1 (6 bases). Deletions cut 8 bases from V and 2 bases from J, with 13 bases between. The germline CDR1 and CDR2 sequences are ENHRY and SYGVKD. The CDR3 runs 14 residues. The CDR3 protein is CAIGATGSKNIQYF. CDR3 sequence (DNA): TGTGCCATCGGAGCCACAGGGTCCAAAAACATTCAGTACTTC.

The V call is TRBV6-5, the J call TRBJ2-7, with TRBD2 as a possible D gene (6 bases). Germline CDR1 reads MNHEY; CDR2 reads SVGAGI. V was trimmed by 6 bases and J by 3 bases, leaving 18 bases between them. The CDR3 spans 15 residues. The CDR3 DNA sequence: TGTGCCAGCAGCGACGCGGGATCCCGCCACTACGAGCAGTACTTC. Protein sequence: CASSDAGSRHYEQYF.

This chain connects TRBV7-2 to TRBJ2-7; D is undetermined. Trimming cost V 0 bases and J 3 bases, with 12 bases left between them. This CDR3 is 15 amino acids long. Germline CDR1 and CDR2: SGHTA and FQGNSA. CDR3 bases: TGTGCCAGCAGCTTAGCCGTAGCCTCGGGCTACGAGCAGTACTTC. Amino acids: CASSLAVASGYEQYF.

The V gene is TRBV4-1, the J gene TRBJ2-2; TRBD1 might be the D (6 bases). The CDR3 extends over 15 amino acids. V gave up 3 bases and J gave up 2 bases, with 10 bases separating them. Germline values: CDR1 MGHRA, CDR2 YSYEKL. This chain's CDR3 is CASSQRTANTGELFF. CDR3 sequence (DNA): TGCGCCAGCAGCCAGAGGACAGCAAACACCGGGGAGCTGTTTTTT.

V is TRBV5-1 and J is TRBJ1-4, with D possibly being TRBD1 (5 bases). The CDR3 has 13 amino acids. Germline-derived CDR1 and CDR2 are SGHRS and YFSETQ. V dropped 0 bases and J dropped 7 bases, with 7 bases sitting between them. The CDR3 DNA sequence: TGCGCCAGCAGCTTGGAACAGGCTGAAAAACTGTTTTTT. This sequence encodes CASSLEQAEKLFF.

This sequence joins TRBV7-2 and TRBJ2-1; D is uncertain. Trimming cost V 6 bases and J 4 bases, with 7 bases left between them. Germline CDR1 and CDR2: SGHTA and FQGNSA. The CDR3 length is 12 residues. The CDR3 protein is CASRGVYNEQFF. The CDR3 region has the DNA TGTGCCAGCAGAGGAGTTTACAATGAGCAGTTCTTC.

This clone has more than one count but fewer than ten. One junction end disagrees with the germline gene, perhaps due to a read error. The chain recombines TRBV5-5 with TRBJ1-3; TRBD1 might be the D (6 bases). From germline, CDR1 is SGHKS and CDR2 YYEKEE (reference sequence). This CDR3 contains 12 residues. The CDR3 nucleotides are TGTGCCAGCAGCCTGAGGGGGTCGCCCCCTAATTTT. Its protein product is CASSLRGSPPNF.

V usage is TRBV30 and J usage is TRBJ2-3, with TRBD2 matching over 12 bases. The CDR3 runs to 17 residues. The trim removed 0 bases at V and 6 bases at J, leaving 10 bases unmatched. The V gene's germline CDR1 is GTSNPN and CDR2 SVGIG (reference sequence). CDR3: CAWSVKGLAGGLDTQYF. For the CDR3, the DNA is TGTGCCTGGAGTGTAAAGGGGCTAGCGGGGGGGTTGGATACGCAGTATTTT. Combining the CDR3 with reference TRBV30 and TRBJ2-3 gives the whole variable domain SQTIHQWPATLVQPVGSPLSLECTVEGTSNPNLYWYRQAAGRGLQLLFYSVGIGQISSEVPQNLSASRPQDRQFILSSKKLLLSDSGFYLCAWSVKGLAGGLDTQYFGPGTRLTVL.

This chain uses TRBV5-8 with TRBJ2-2, with D unclear. This CDR3 contains 13 residues. Between the trimmed V and J ends, which lost 4 bases and 9 bases, there was a span of 13 bases. Germline CDR1 reads SGHTS; CDR2 reads YDEGEE. The CDR3 DNA is TGTGCCAGCAGCCCCGTATCCGGGTGGGAGCTGTTTTTT. Translated: CASSPVSGWELFF.

This clone was counted between two and nine times. The chain uses TRBV12-5 and TRBJ2-2, with 8 bases that match TRBD1. The CDR3 is made up of 15 amino acids. The germline V gene has CDR1 LGHNT and CDR2 FRNRAP. Trimming at V came to 6 bases and at J to 3 bases, leaving 6 bases not matched to a gene. The CDR3 sequence: CASGLYRGDTGELFF. The DNA of the CDR3 is TGTGCTAGTGGCTTGTACAGGGGGGACACCGGGGAGCTGTTTTTT.

The chain has TRBV12-5 and TRBJ2-7; D gene ambiguous. V was shortened by 4 bases and J by 6 bases, with 10 bases between the two germline ends. The CDR3 length is 12 residues. Germline CDR1 LGHNT, CDR2 FRNRAP. CDR3 protein: CASGWIDFEQYF. In DNA, the CDR3 is TGTGCTAGTGGTTGGATCGACTTCGAGCAGTACTTC.

This clone was found once. The chain recombines TRBV7-9 with TRBJ2-2; D possibly corresponds to TRBD1 (6 bases). V was trimmed by 1 base and J by 2 bases, leaving 17 bases between them. The CDR3 extends over 18 amino acids. Germline loops: CDR1 SEHNR, CDR2 FQNEAQ (reference sequence). CDR3 in DNA: TGTGCCAGCAGCTTAGTCGGTCCGGCCAGGGGAAACACCGGGGAGCTGTTTTTT. It translates to CASSLVGPARGNTGELFF.

The chain joins TRBV30 to TRBJ1-1, with 8 bases aligning to TRBD1. This CDR3 contains 13 residues. The J segment lost 4 bases and the V segment lost 2 bases, leaving 3 bases of the junction unmatched. CDR1 and CDR2 (germline): GTSNPN, SVGIG (reference sequence). In DNA, the CDR3 is TGTGCCTGGAGTAGACAGGGGCCCACTGAAGCTTTCTTT. As protein: CAWSRQGPTEAFF.

This clone was counted a single time. CDR3 nucleotide sequence: TGTGCCAGCAGAGATACGGGACTCAGCACAGATACGCAGTATTTT. This encodes CASRDTGLSTDTQYF. The V gene is TRBV7-2, the J gene TRBJ2-3; D possibly corresponds to TRBD2 (6 bases). Germline V lookup: CDR1 SGHTA, CDR2 FQGNSA. The CDR3 length is 15 residues. Trimming took off 6 bases at V and 0 bases at J, with 13 bases between the two ends.

This sequence joins TRBV29-1 and TRBJ2-3; tentatively, D is TRBD1 (5 bases). Germline V gene lookup returns CDR1 SQVTM and CDR2 ANQGSEA. With 3 bases removed from V and 1 base from J, the gap between germline ends came to 11 bases. The CDR3 is 14 amino acids. CDR3 in amino acids: CSVDSDSGTDTQYF. CDR3 bases: TGCAGCGTTGACTCCGACAGCGGCACAGATACGCAGTATTTT.

The CDR3 spells CASGLAGAGEQYF. The DNA of the CDR3 is TGTGCCAGCGGACTAGCGGGAGCTGGGGAGCAGTACTTC. The rearrangement links TRBV7-2 to TRBJ2-7; 13 nucleotides line up with TRBD2. The CDR3 spans 13 residues. Germline loops: CDR1 SGHTA, CDR2 FQGNSA. V lost 8 bases to trimming and J lost 7 bases; unmatched junction nucleotides: 5.

This chain joins TRBV7-2 and TRBJ2-7; 13 bases map to TRBD2. J lost 2 bases, V lost 3 bases, and 7 bases had no gene match. The CDR3 has 17 residues. CDR1 and CDR2 (germline): SGHTA, FQGNSA. CDR3 bases: TGTGCCAGCAGCTTCGCCGTACTAGCGGGAGGGCCCTACGAGCAGTACTTC. Its translation: CASSFAVLAGGPYEQYF.

The chain is built from TRBV14 and TRBJ1-1; no reliable D call. Trimming removed 5 bases from V and 0 bases from J, with 16 bases in between. Germline-derived CDR1 and CDR2 are SGHDN and FVKESK. There are 16 residues in the CDR3. CDR3 DNA: TGTGCCAGCAGCTACGGTCAAGTCCGAATGAACACTGAAGCTTTCTTT. Encoded protein: CASSYGQVRMNTEAFF.

The chain uses TRBV4-1 and TRBJ1-3; D is unclear. Germline CDR1 MGHRA, CDR2 YSYEKL. CDR3 size: 17 residues. Trimming stripped 0 bases from V and 0 bases from J, with 12 bases between. CDR3 nucleotides: TGCGCCAGCAGCCAAGAAGTGGTTGGTAGCTCTGGAAACACCATATATTTT. This encodes CASSQEVVGSSGNTIYF.

V is TRBV7-2 and J is TRBJ1-6; D uncertain. The germline CDR1 and CDR2 sequences are SGHTA and FQGNSA. V gave up 11 bases and J gave up 9 bases, with 23 bases separating them. The length of the CDR3 is 15 residues. The DNA for the CDR3 is TGTGCCGCCGTAGAAGGTCCGGGGTGGGGTTCACCCCTCCACTTT. It encodes CAAVEGPGWGSPLHF.